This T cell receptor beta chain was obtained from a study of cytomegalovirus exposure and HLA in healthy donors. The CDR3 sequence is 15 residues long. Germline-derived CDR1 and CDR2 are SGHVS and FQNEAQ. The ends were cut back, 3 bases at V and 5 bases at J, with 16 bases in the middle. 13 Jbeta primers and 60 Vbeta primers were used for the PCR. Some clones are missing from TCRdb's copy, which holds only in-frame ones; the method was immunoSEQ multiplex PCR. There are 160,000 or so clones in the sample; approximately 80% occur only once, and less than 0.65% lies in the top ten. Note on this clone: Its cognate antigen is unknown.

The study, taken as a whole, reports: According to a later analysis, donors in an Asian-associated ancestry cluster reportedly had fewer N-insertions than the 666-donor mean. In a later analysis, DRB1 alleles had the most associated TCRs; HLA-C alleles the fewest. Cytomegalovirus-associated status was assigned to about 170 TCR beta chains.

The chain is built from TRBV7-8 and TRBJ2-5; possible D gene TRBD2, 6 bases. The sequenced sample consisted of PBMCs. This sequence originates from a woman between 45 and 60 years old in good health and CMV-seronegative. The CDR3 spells CASSFTATSSETQYF. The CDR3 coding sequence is TGTGCCAGCAGCTTTACGGCTACTAGCTCGGAGACCCAGTACTTC.